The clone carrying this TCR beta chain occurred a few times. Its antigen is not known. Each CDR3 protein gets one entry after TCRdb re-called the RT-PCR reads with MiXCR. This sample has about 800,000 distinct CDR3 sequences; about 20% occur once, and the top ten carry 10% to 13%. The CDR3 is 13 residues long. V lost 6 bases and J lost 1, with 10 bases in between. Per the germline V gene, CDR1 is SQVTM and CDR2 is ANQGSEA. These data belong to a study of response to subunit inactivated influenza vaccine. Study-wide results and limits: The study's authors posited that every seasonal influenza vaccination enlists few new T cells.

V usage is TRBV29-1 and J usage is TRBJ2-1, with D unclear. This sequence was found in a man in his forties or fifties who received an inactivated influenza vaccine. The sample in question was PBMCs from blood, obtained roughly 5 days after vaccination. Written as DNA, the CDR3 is TGCAGCGTGTCCCAGAATTCCTACAATGAGCAGTTCTTC. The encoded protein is CSVSQNSYNEQFF.